This T cell receptor (beta chain) emerged from a study of blood T cell repertoires in COVID-19. Study at large: The cDNA or gDNA used as material had been derived from T cells, B-cell-depleted T cells, or PBMCs.

Generated by immunoSEQ multiplex PCR, the TCRdb table keeps only in-frame clones and is missing some. This table has approximately 260,000 clones, 70% to 90% appearing once. Germline loops: CDR1 LNHDA, CDR2 SQIVND (reference sequence). This CDR3 comprises 15 residues. V shed 6 bases, J shed 2 bases, and the junction held 7 bases outside the gene matches. The sequence derives from a woman aged 70 to 79 with acute or convalescent COVID-19. This rearrangement joins TRBV19 to TRBJ1-3; 7 nucleotides agree with TRBD1. Material for sequencing was peripheral blood. This chain's CDR3 is CASRTGMGPGNTIYF. The CDR3 region has the DNA TGTGCCAGTAGGACAGGGATGGGTCCTGGAAACACCATATATTTT.